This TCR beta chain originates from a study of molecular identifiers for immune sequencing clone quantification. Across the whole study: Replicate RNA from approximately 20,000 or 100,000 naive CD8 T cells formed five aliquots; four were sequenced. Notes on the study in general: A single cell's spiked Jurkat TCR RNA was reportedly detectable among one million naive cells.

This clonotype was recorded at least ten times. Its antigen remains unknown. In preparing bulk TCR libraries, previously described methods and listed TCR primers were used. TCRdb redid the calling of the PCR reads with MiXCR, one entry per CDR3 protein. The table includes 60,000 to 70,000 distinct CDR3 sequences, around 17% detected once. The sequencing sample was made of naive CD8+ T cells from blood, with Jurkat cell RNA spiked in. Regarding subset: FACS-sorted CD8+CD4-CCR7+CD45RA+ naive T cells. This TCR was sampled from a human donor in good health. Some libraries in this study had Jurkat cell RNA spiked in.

CDR3 sequence reads: CASSLGGYYNEQFF. The CDR3 DNA follows: TGTGCCAGCAGCTTAGGGGGATACTACAATGAGCAGTTCTTC. The rearrangement joins TRBV7-3 to TRBJ2-1; TRBD1 or TRBD2 may be the D gene (5 bases each). V lost 2 bases and J lost 3, with 8 bases in between. Germline values: CDR1 SGHTA, CDR2 FQGTGA. The CDR3 sequence is 14 residues long.